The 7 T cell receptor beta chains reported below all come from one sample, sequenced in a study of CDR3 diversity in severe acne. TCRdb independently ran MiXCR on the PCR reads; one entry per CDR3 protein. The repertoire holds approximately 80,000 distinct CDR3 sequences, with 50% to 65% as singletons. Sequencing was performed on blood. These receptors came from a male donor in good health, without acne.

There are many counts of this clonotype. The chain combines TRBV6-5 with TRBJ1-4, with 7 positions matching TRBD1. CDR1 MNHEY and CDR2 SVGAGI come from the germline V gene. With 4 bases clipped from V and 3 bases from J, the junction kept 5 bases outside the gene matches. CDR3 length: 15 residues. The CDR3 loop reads CASSSDRISNEKLFF. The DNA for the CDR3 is TGTGCCAGCAGTTCGGACAGGATTTCTAATGAAAAACTGTTTTTT.

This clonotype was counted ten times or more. CDR3 DNA: TGTGCCAGCAGCGCGGGGGGACAGGGGTTGCCAGGGTCACCCCTCCACTTT. Translating it yields CASSAGGQGLPGSPLHF. The genes are TRBV9 and TRBJ1-6, with 10 bases fitting TRBD1. The CDR3 runs 17 residues. Germline assignment: CDR1 SGDLS and CDR2 YYNGEE. The V and J ends lost 3 bases and 10 bases, in that order; junction bases with no gene match: 13.

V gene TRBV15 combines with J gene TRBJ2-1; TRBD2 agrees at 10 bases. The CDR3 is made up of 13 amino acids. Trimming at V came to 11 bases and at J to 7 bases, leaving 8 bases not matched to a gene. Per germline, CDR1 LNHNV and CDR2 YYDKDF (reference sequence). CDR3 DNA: TGTGCCTCGAATAGAGCGGGAGGGAATGAGCAGTTCTTC. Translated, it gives CASNRAGGNEQFF.

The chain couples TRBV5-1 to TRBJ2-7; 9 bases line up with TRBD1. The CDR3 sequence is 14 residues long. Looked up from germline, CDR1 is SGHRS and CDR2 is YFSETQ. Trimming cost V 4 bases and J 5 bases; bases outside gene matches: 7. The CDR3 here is CASSPGQGINEQYF. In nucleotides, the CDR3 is TGCGCCAGCAGCCCGGGACAGGGAATCAACGAGCAGTACTTC.

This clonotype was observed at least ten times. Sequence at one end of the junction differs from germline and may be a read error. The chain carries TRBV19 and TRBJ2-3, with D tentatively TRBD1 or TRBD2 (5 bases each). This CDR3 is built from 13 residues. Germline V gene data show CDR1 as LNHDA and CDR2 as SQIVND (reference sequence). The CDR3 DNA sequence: TGTGCCAGTAGTATCCGGGGCACTGATACGCAGTATTTT. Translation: CASSIRGTDTQYF.

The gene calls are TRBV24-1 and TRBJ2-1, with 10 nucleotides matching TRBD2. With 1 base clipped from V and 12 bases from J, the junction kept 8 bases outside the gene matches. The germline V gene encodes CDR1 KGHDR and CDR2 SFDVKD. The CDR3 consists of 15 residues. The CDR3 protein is CATSDFLAGDLGQFF. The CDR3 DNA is TGTGCCACCAGTGATTTTCTAGCGGGGGACCTGGGGCAGTTCTTC.

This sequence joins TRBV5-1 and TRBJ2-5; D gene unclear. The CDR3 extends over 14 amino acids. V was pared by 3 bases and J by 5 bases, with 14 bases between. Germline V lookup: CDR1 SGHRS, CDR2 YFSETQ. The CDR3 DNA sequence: TGCGCCAGCAGCTACCTGGGCCTGGGGGAGACCCAGTACTTC. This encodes CASSYLGLGETQYF.